This TCR beta chain comes out of a study of blood T cell repertoires in COVID-19. The assay was immunoSEQ multiplex PCR, and TCRdb's table has in-frame clones only and misses some. In the table there are about 190,000 clones, about 85% of which are singletons. Germline V gene data show CDR1 as LGHDT and CDR2 as YNNKEL (reference sequence). The ends were cut back, 6 bases at V and 2 bases at J, with 16 bases in the middle. The CDR3 totals 15 residues. Sequencing input: PBMCs or T cells enriched from blood (not recorded which). The gene calls are TRBV3-1 (or the pseudogene TRBV3-2) and TRBJ2-5, with TRBD2 as a possible D gene (6 bases). This clonotype was obtained from a woman aged 40 to 49 in a cohort exposed to, infected with or recovered from COVID-19 (not recorded which). The CDR3 DNA is TGTGCCAGCAGACCTGCCTGGGGGGATCAAGAGACCCAGTACTTC. Residues: CASRPAWGDQETQYF.